The rows below give T cell receptor beta chains drawn from one sample of a study of regulatory dendritic cells for organ transplantation. Using immunoSEQ multiplex PCR, the repertoire was profiled, and TCRdb retains in-frame clones only, with some absent. The sample has about 29,000 clones, 82% seen once. Sequences were obtained from naive CD4+ T cells from blood. The source is a human donor in good health. The CDR3 runs from the conserved cysteine through the conserved F or W. The D gene is left open where the match is weak. Clone size, where shown, is once, few, many, or a class for clones that have expanded.

>TRBJ2-5|-|-|TRBV19
CASTQGGGGPQETQYF
TGTGCCAGTACCCAAGGTGGGGGGGGGCCCCAAGAGACCCAGTACTTC
>TRBJ1-4|TRBD1|-|TRBV18
CASSLIGTADEKLFF
TGTGCCAGCTCACTTATCGGGACAGCTGACGAAAAACTGTTTTTT
>TRBJ2-1|TRBD2|-|TRBV27
CASSPPTAGINEQFF
TGTGCCAGCAGTCCCCCGACAGCGGGGATCAATGAGCAGTTCTTC
>TRBJ2-1|TRBD1|-|TRBV6-6
CASSFRDSEYNEQFF
TGTGCCAGCAGTTTCCGGGACAGTGAGTACAATGAGCAGTTCTTC
>TRBJ2-7|TRBD2|once|TRBV2
CASKEGLAGGSYEQYF
TGTGCCAGCAAAGAGGGACTAGCGGGGGGCTCCTACGAGCAGTACTTC
>TRBJ2-2|-|-|TRBV6-1
CASSGHRGAADTGELFF
TGTGCCAGCAGTGGCCACCGGGGGGCGGCGGACACCGGGGAGCTGTTTTTT
>TRBJ2-7|-|-|TRBV21-1
CASSKGGMNTYEQYF
TGTGCCAGCAGCAAAGGAGGGATGAATACCTACGAGCAGTACTTC
>TRBJ1-4|-|-|TRBV7-2
CASSLAAQGSEKLFF
TGTGCCAGCAGCTTAGCAGCTCAGGGGAGCGAAAAACTGTTTTTT
>TRBJ1-6|TRBD1|-|TRBV27
CASSPPGQGRSPLHF
TGTGCCAGCAGTCCTCCGGGACAGGGGCGGTCACCCCTCCACTTT
>TRBJ1-2|TRBD1|-|TRBV4-1
CASSPGQVGGYTF
TGCGCCAGCAGCCCCGGACAGGTTGGAGGCTACACCTTC
>TRBJ2-5|-|-|TRBV7-9
CASDAGPSAGGETQYF
TGTGCCAGCGATGCCGGCCCATCGGCAGGAGGAGAGACCCAGTACTTC
>TRBJ1-4|-|-|TRBV2
CASIREQQNEKLFF
TGTGCCAGCATACGCGAACAGCAAAATGAAAAACTGTTTTTT
>TRBJ2-5|TRBD1|-|TRBV5-8
CASSPYRTGVEETQYF
TGTGCCAGCAGCCCCTATAGGACAGGGGTAGAAGAGACCCAGTACTTC
>TRBJ1-4|-|-|TRBV9
CASSVRSGVGEKLFF
TGTGCCAGCAGCGTGAGGTCAGGGGTCGGTGAAAAACTGTTTTTT
>TRBJ2-7|-|-|TRBV2
CASSALGGPSYEQYF
TGTGCCAGCAGTGCTCTTGGGGGCCCTTCCTACGAGCAGTACTTC
>TRBJ1-6|-|-|TRBV7-9
CASSLAGGDSPLHF
TGTGCCAGCAGCTTAGCAGGGGGGGATTCACCCCTCCACTTT
>TRBJ1-4|TRBD1|-|TRBV4-1
CASSPSPQTGFSEKLFF
TGCGCCAGCAGCCCTAGCCCTCAGACAGGGTTCAGTGAAAAACTGTTTTTT
>TRBJ1-6|-|-|TRBV4-2
CASRQGEGIFAPLHF
TGTGCCAGCAGACAGGGAGAGGGGATTTTCGCACCCCTCCACTTT
>TRBJ2-1|-|once|TRBV2
CASCRQNNEQFF
TGTGCCAGCTGCAGACAGAACAATGAGCAGTTCTTC
>TRBJ2-1|-|-|TRBV10-2
CASSDGGLVQFF
TGCGCCAGCAGTGATGGCGGTTTGGTGCAGTTCTTC
>TRBJ2-4|TRBD1|-|TRBV6-6
CASSYSGTEMNIQYF
TGTGCCAGCAGTTACTCCGGGACAGAAATGAACATTCAGTACTTC
>TRBJ2-4|-|-|TRBV7-3
CASSLNPGVSIQYF
TGTGCCAGCAGCTTAAATCCAGGTGTCAGCATTCAGTACTTC
>TRBJ2-7|TRBD1|-|TRBV11-3
CASSLVARGLYEQYF
TGTGCCAGCAGCTTGGTAGCCAGGGGGTTATACGAGCAGTACTTC
>TRBJ2-1|-|-|TRBV5-1
CASSLGSSGLRNEQFF
TGCGCCAGCAGCTTAGGTTCGTCAGGCCTACGGAATGAGCAGTTCTTC
>TRBJ2-7|TRBD1|-|TRBV11-3
CASSFLGQGSYEQYF
TGTGCCAGCAGCTTCCTGGGACAGGGGTCCTACGAGCAGTACTTC
>TRBJ2-3|TRBD2|-|TRBV2
CASSEISGGVDTQYF
TGTGCCAGCAGTGAGATTAGCGGGGGAGTCGATACGCAGTATTTT